This T cell receptor (beta chain) was found in a study of cytomegalovirus exposure and HLA in healthy donors. About this clone itself: Its target is not known.

The CDR3 covers 14 residues. V lost 1 base and J 4 bases, leaving 10 bases between the germline ends. Germline CDR1 LGHNA, CDR2 YSLEER. Broader study findings: About 87% or about 30% of the time was how often most TCR beta V segments were productive, according to an earlier analysis. V- and J-gene trimming in TCR beta was tied to a missense DCLRE1C variant by an analysis performed later. The classifier reportedly diagnosed cytomegalovirus status with high sensitivity and specificity.

Primers: 60 Vbeta forward and 13 Jbeta reverse. The method was immunoSEQ multiplex PCR; TCRdb's version includes in-frame clones alone and lacks a portion of them. The table has about 200,000 clones, 70% to 85% seen once. Participants comprised healthy donors of bone marrow. The sample consisted of PBMCs. The V gene is TRBV4-3, the J gene TRBJ1-2; D is possibly TRBD1 (6 bases). The sequence was collected from a boy younger than 10 in good health and CMV-seronegative. CDR3 sequence reads: CASSQAQGTYGYTF. DNA of the CDR3: TGCGCCAGCAGCCAAGCGCAGGGGACCTATGGCTACACCTTC.